This T cell receptor (beta chain) emerged from a study of shared clonotypes between healthy human individuals. Study findings and constraints: Donor scarcity curtailed the genetic and exposure-history diversity represented herein.

CD4+ cells yielded CD45RA+ naive and CD45RA-negative memory subsets. Genomic DNA (from each subset) was split evenly across several immunoSEQ plates. TCRdb's table, derived via immunoSEQ multiplex PCR, lists solely in-frame clones and lacks some. In the table there are about 1 million clones, approximately 68% of which are singletons. Concerning this clone itself: As yet, its antigen is unknown.

This receptor was taken from a man aged 18 to 35 in good health. The sample taken for sequencing was memory CD4+ T cells sorted from blood. Subset defined: CD45RA-negative fraction.

The CDR3 loop reads CASSYRLGEQYF. CDR3 sequence (DNA): TGTGCCAGCAGTTATCGTTTGGGGGAGCAGTACTTC. The V gene is TRBV6-5, the J gene TRBJ2-7; unclear D gene. Germline loops: CDR1 MNHEY, CDR2 SVGAGI. The CDR3 totals 12 residues. V lost 3 bases and J lost 7, with 10 bases in between.